This T cell receptor (beta chain) originates from a study of CD8 T cells in Susac syndrome. RNA amounts of roughly 0.45 to 1 ug underwent reverse transcription with random hexamers. MiXCR was run by TCRdb on the immunoSEQ multiplex PCR reads, yielding one entry per CDR3 protein. Of over 150,000 distinct CDR3 sequences listed, over 90% were seen once; the top ten hold 0.099%. The TCR sequence derives from a human donor with Susac syndrome. Sequenced: CD4+ T cells from PBMCs.

In DNA, the CDR3 is TGTGCCAGCAGCTCACCGGGGCCTGAAGCTTTCTTT. This encodes CASSSPGPEAFF. The rearrangement links TRBV7-2 to TRBJ1-1; D is possibly TRBD1 (5 bases). In germline, CDR1 is SGHTA, CDR2 FQGNSA. V gave up 4 bases and J gave up 6 bases, with 9 bases separating them. The CDR3 runs to 12 residues.